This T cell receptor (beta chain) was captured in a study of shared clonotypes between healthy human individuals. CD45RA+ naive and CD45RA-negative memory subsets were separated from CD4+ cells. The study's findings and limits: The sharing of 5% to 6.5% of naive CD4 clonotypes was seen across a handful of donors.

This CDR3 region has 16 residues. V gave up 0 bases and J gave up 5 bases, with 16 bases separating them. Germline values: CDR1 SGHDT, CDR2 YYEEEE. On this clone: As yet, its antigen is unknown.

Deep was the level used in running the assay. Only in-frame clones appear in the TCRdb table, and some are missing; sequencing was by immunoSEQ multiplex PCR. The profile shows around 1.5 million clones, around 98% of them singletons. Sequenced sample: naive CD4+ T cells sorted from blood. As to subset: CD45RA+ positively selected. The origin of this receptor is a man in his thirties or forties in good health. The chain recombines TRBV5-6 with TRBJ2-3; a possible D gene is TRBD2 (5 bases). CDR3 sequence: CASSLGVVRVLDTQYF. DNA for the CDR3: TGTGCCAGCAGCTTGGGTGTTGTGCGGGTCCTAGATACGCAGTATTTT.